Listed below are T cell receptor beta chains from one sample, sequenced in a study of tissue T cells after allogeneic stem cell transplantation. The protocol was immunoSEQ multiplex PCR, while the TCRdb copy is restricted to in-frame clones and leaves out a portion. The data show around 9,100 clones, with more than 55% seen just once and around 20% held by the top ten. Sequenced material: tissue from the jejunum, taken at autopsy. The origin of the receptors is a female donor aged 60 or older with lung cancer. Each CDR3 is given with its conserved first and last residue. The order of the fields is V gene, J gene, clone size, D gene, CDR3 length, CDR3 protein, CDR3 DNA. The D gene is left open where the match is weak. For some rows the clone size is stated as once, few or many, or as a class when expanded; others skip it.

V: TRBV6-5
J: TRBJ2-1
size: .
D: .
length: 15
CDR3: CASSYGWEGVNEQFF
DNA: TGTGCCAGCAGTTACGGGTGGGAAGGAGTCAATGAGCAGTTCTTC

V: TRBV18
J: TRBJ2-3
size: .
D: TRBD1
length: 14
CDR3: CASSPTGGTDTQYF
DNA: TGTGCCAGCTCACCGACAGGGGGCACAGATACGCAGTATTTT

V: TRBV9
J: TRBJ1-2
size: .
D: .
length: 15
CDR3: CASSATTLGARGYTF
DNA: TGTGCCAGCAGCGCCACGACTCTGGGGGCGCGGGGCTACACCTTC

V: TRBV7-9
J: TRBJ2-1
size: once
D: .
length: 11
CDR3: CASSLRAGAIF
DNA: TGTGCCAGCAGCTTACGAGCGGGTGCGATCTTC

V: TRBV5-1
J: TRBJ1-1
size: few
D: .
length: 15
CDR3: CASSLGDLPNTEAFF
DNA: TGCGCCAGCAGCTTGGGAGACTTACCGAACACTGAAGCTTTCTTT

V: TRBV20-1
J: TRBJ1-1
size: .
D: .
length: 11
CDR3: CSARVYPEAFF
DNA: TGCAGTGCTAGAGTTTATCCTGAAGCTTTCTTT

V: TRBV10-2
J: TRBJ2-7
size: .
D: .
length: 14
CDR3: CASSPNQGPYEQYF
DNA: TGCGCCAGCAGCCCCAATCAGGGCCCCTACGAGCAGTACTTC

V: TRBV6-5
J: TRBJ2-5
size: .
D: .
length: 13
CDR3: CASNSDHQETQYF
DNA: TGTGCCAGCAATTCGGACCACCAAGAGACCCAGTACTTC

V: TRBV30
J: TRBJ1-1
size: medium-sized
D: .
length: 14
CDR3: CAWSVGHMNTEAFF
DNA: TGTGCCTGGAGTGTAGGACATATGAACACTGAAGCTTTCTTT

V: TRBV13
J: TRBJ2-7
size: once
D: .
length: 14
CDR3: CASRWQVALGEQYF
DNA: TGTGCCAGCAGGTGGCAGGTTGCCCTGGGCGAGCAGTACTTC

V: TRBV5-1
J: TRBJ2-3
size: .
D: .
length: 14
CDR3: CASSLWTSTDTQYF
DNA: TGCGCCAGCAGCCTATGGACAAGCACAGATACGCAGTATTTT

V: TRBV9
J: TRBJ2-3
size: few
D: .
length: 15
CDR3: CASSVSGGSTDTQYF
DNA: TGTGCCAGCAGCGTATCCGGGGGCAGCACAGATACGCAGTATTTT

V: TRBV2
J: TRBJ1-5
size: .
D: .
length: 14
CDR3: CASSPKGRNQPQHF
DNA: TGTGCCAGCAGTCCTAAGGGACGCAATCAGCCCCAGCATTTT

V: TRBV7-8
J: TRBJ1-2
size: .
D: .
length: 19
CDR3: CASSLGRIGVGILNYGYTF
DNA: TGTGCCAGCAGCTTAGGACGGATCGGGGTCGGGATTTTAAACTATGGCTACACCTTC

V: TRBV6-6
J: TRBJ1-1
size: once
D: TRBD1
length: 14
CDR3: CASSEDRRNTEAFF
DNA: TGTGCCAGCAGCGAGGACAGGCGGAACACTGAAGCTTTCTTT

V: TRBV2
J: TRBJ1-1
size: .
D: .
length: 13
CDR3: CASSYQGKTEAFF
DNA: TGTGCCAGCAGTTATCAGGGGAAAACTGAAGCTTTCTTT

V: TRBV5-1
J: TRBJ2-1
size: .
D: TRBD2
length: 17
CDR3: CASSPNPTSGGNNEQFF
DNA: TGCGCCAGCAGCCCAAACCCGACTAGCGGGGGAAACAATGAGCAGTTCTTC

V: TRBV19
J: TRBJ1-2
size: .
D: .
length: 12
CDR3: CASSVQGGGYTF
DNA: TGTGCCAGTAGTGTTCAGGGCGGTGGCTACACCTTC

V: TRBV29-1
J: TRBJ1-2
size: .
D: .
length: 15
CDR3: CRVVGAGGLFYGYTF
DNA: TGCCGCGTTGTGGGGGCGGGGGGCCTCTTCTATGGCTACACCTTC

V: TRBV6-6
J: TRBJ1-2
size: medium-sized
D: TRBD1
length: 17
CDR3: CASSLTGQRAGFYGYTF
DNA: TGTGCCAGCAGTCTCACGGGACAGCGGGCGGGTTTCTATGGCTACACCTTC

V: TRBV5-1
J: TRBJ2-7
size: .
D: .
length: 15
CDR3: CASSFGWGSSYEQYF
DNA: TGCGCCAGCAGCTTCGGGTGGGGGAGCTCCTACGAGCAGTACTTC

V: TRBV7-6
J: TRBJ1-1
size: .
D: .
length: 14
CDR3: CASSSQNLKTEAFF
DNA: TGTGCCAGCAGCTCACAGAATCTGAAAACTGAAGCTTTCTTT

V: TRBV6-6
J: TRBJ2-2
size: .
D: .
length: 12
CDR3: CASSGGGGELFF
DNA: TGTGCCAGCAGTGGGGGTGGCGGGGAGCTGTTTTTT

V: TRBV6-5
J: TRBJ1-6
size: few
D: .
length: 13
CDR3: CASSYETGSTLHF
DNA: TGTGCCAGCAGTTATGAGACAGGTTCGACCCTCCACTTT

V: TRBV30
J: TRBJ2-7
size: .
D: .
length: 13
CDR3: CAWSVGGNYEQYF
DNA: TGTGCCTGGAGTGTTGGCGGTAACTACGAGCAGTACTTC

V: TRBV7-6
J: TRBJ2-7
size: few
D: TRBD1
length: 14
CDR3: CASSFQGARYEQYF
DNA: TGTGCCAGCAGCTTCCAGGGGGCTAGGTACGAGCAGTACTTC

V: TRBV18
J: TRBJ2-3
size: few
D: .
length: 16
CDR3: CASSPPTAADTDTQYF
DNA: TGTGCCAGCTCACCACCGACAGCGGCGGACACAGATACGCAGTATTTT

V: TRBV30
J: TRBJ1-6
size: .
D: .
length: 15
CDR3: CAWSVPDMGNSPLHF
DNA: TGTGCCTGGAGTGTTCCCGACATGGGTAATTCACCCCTCCACTTT

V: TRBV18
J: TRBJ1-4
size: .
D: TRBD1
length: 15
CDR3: CASSLRDRPNEKLFF
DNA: TGTGCCAGCTCACTGCGGGACAGGCCGAATGAAAAACTGTTTTTT

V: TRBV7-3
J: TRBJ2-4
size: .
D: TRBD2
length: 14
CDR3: CASSLGAGRDIQYF
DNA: TGTGCCAGCAGCTTAGGGGCAGGGAGGGACATTCAGTACTTC

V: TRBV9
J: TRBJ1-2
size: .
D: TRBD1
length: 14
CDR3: CASSPLGQGHGYTF
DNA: TGTGCCAGCAGCCCACTAGGACAGGGGCATGGCTACACCTTC

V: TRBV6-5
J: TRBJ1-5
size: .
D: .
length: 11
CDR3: CATRSGQPQHF
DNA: TGTGCCACCCGCAGTGGACAGCCCCAGCATTTT

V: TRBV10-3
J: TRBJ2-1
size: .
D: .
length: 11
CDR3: CATGIINEQFF
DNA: TGTGCCACCGGGATCATCAATGAGCAGTTCTTC

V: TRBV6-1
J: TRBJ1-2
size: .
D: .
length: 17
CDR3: CASSEELGAYYRDGYTF
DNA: TGTGCCAGCAGTGAAGAATTGGGGGCCTATTACAGGGATGGCTACACCTTC

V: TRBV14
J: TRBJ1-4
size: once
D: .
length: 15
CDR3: CASSHQTYPNEKLFF
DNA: TGTGCCAGCAGCCACCAGACCTACCCTAATGAAAAACTGTTTTTT

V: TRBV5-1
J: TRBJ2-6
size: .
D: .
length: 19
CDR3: CASSLDRGVSLWSANVLTF
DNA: TGCGCCAGCAGCTTGGACAGAGGGGTGTCACTCTGGTCGGCCAACGTCCTGACTTTC

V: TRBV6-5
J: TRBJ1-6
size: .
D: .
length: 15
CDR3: CASSYLDTYNSPLHF
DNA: TGTGCCAGCAGTTACCTTGACACTTATAATTCACCCCTCCACTTT

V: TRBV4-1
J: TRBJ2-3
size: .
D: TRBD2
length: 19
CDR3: CASSHFITSGGLTTDTQYF
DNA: TGCGCCAGCAGCCACTTCATTACTAGCGGGGGGCTGACCACAGATACGCAGTATTTT

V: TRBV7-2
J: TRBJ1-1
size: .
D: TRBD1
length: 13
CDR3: CASSRGPNTEAFF
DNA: TGTGCCAGCAGCAGGGGGCCGAACACTGAAGCTTTCTTT

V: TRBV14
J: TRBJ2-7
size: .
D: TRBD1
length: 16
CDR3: CASSQDPGTGTYEQYF
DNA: TGTGCCAGCAGCCAAGATCCCGGGACAGGGACCTACGAGCAGTACTTC

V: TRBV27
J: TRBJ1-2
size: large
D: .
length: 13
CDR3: CASSLSGVGGYTF
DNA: TGTGCCAGCAGTTTATCTGGGGTTGGCGGCTACACCTTC

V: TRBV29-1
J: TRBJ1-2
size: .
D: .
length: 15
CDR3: CSGGGAGGLFYGYTF
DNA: TGCAGCGGTGGGGGGGCGGGGGGCCTCTTCTATGGCTACACCTTC